This T cell receptor (beta chain) is drawn from a study of blood T cell repertoires in COVID-19. Study context: The study drew acute and convalescent COVID-19 samples from the United States, Italy and Spain. Nucleic acid was either cDNA or gDNA, and it came from T cells, B-cell-depleted T cells, or PBMCs.

CDR3 length equals 13 residues. Germline-derived CDR1 and CDR2 are MDHEN and SYDVKM. J gave up 7 bases and V 5 bases, and 4 bases lay outside the gene matches. Authors' analysis steps: Amplification of reference gene primers was used by the study to estimate nucleated cell counts. Data came from immunoSEQ multiplex PCR; TCRdb stores just in-frame clones and leaves some out. V and J calls and clone size are as listed in that table; D and trimming were resolved from the DNA. The table includes fewer than 300,000 clones, more than 80% detected once. Seattle enrolled patients during active infection and tracked them longitudinally.

This TCR was recovered from a woman aged 50 to 60 with COVID-19, enrolled during active disease. The sequenced sample consisted of peripheral blood. The rearrangement joins TRBV28 to TRBJ1-2; 10 bases fit TRBD1. The CDR3 is CASSLTGGGGYTF. The CDR3 DNA reads TGTGCCAGCAGTCTGACAGGGGGCGGTGGCTACACCTTC.